This T cell receptor (beta chain) was profiled in a study of shared clonotypes between healthy human individuals. Study-wide background: CD4 naive and CD4 memory each took three plates per donor, while CD8 naive took two and CD8 memory one.

Comments on this clone: The antigen is unknown.

Study-wide results and limits: Clonotypes that were shared across four donors made up roughly 5% of naive CD4 clonotypes.

Assay: immunoSEQ multiplex PCR; the TCRdb copy retains only in-frame clones and omits some. Among 2 million to 2.5 million clones listed, 93% were seen once. The receptor comes from a man aged 18 to 30 in good health. Some clones in this sample may be carry-over from other donors' samples. The sequenced material came from naive CD4+ T cells from PBMCs. Subset meaning: CD45RA+ positively selected.

CDR3 protein: CASSTGSSYNEQFF. The DNA for the CDR3 is TGCGCCAGCAGCACAGGGAGCTCCTACAATGAGCAGTTCTTC. V gene TRBV4-1 combines with J gene TRBJ2-1, with D possibly TRBD1 on 6 matching bases. The CDR3 totals 14 residues. Germline CDR1 reads MGHRA; CDR2 reads YSYEKL. The V gene lost 5 bases and the J gene lost 0 bases, with 8 bases spanning the gap.